One and the same sample provided the 20 T cell receptor beta chains below, sequenced in a study of cytomegalovirus exposure and HLA in healthy donors. The study ran its PCR with 60 Vbeta and 13 Jbeta primers. Assay used: immunoSEQ multiplex PCR; TCRdb lists only in-frame clones, some missing. This table holds about 200,000 clones, approximately 11% found once. Input material: PBMCs. The source of these receptors is a man aged 45-65 years in good health and CMV-seropositive.

The chain uses TRBV18 and TRBJ2-5; D is uncertain. This CDR3 is 14 amino acids long. Trimming removed 1 base at V and 1 base at J, with 7 bases between. Germline-derived CDR1 and CDR2 are KGHSH and LQKENI. In DNA, the CDR3 is TGTGCCAGCTCACCACGGGCGCTCCAAGAGACCCAGTACTTC. This gives the protein CASSPRALQETQYF. Filled out from reference TRBV18 and TRBJ2-5, the complete variable domain reads NAGVMQNPRHLVRRRGQEARLRCSPMKGHSHVYWYRQLPEEGLKFMVYLQKENIIDESGMPKERFSAEFPKEGPSILRIQQVVRGDSAAYFCASSPRALQETQYFGPGTRLLVL.

This clone was found a few times. The J gene is TRBJ2-5, the V gene TRBV5-6, with TRBD2 as a possible D gene (5 bases). The germline V gene has CDR1 SGHDT and CDR2 YYEEEE. The CDR3 spans 14 residues. V was pared by 4 bases and J by 4 bases, with 14 bases between. In nucleotides, the CDR3 is TGTGCCAGCAGCGGCCTAGAGGGCGGAGAGACCCAGTACTTC. As protein: CASSGLEGGETQYF.

This clone showed up just a few times. The rearrangement uses TRBV7-3 and TRBJ2-5; 9 bases fit TRBD1. V lost 0 bases, J lost 4 bases, and 6 bases stayed unmatched. CDR1 and CDR2 (germline): SGHTA, FQGTGA. The CDR3 length is 16 residues. The CDR3 reads CASSLTGTGLRETQYF. CDR3 in DNA: TGTGCCAGCAGCTTAACCGGGACAGGGTTGAGAGAGACCCAGTACTTC. Together with reference TRBV7-3 and TRBJ2-5, the CDR3 gives the full variable domain: GAGVSQTPSNKVTEKGKYVELRCDPISGHTALYWYRQSLGQGPEFLIYFQGTGAADDSGLPNDRFFAVRPEGSVSTLKIQRTERGDSAVYLCASSLTGTGLRETQYFGPGTRLLVL.

This clone was counted a few times. The chain employs TRBV19 and TRBJ1-5; D is unresolved. Trimming shortened V by 8 bases and J by 0 bases, and 5 bases separated the two germline ends. In germline, CDR1 is LNHDA, CDR2 SQIVND (reference sequence). The CDR3 totals 12 residues. As DNA, the CDR3 is TGTGCCAGTTCGGTTAGCAATCAGCCCCAGCATTTT. Amino acids: CASSVSNQPQHF.

The V gene is TRBV7-9, the J gene TRBJ1-2; the D gene is possibly TRBD1 (6 bases). The V gene lost 5 bases and the J gene lost 10 bases, with 17 bases spanning the gap. This CDR3 is 13 amino acids long. Germline lookup yields CDR1 SEHNR and CDR2 FQNEAQ (reference sequence). The CDR3 loop is CASSRRDNRDYTF. DNA for the CDR3: TGTGCCAGCAGCCGCCGGGACAATCGGGACTACACCTTC.

The chain carries TRBV5-1 and TRBJ2-3; maybe TRBD1 (6 bases). Germline lookup yields CDR1 SGHRS and CDR2 YFSETQ. V gave up 4 bases and J gave up 1 base, with 16 bases separating them. The CDR3 has 16 residues. CDR3 nucleotides: TGCGCCAGCAGCAAGGGACACCTGGGAGGCACAGATACGCAGTATTTT. Its protein product is CASSKGHLGGTDTQYF.

This clone has more than one count but fewer than ten. The chain recombines TRBV5-4 with TRBJ2-2; 7 positions match TRBD2. Unmatched junction bases numbered 3, after V lost 1 base and J lost 6 bases. Per the germline V gene, CDR1 is SGHNT and CDR2 is YYREEE (reference sequence). CDR3 length equals 14 residues. CDR3 residues: CASSLSGGAGELFF. CDR3 nucleotides: TGTGCCAGCAGCTTGTCGGGAGGCGCCGGGGAGCTGTTTTTT.

This clone was seen more than once but under ten times. The CDR3 nucleotides are TGTGCCAGCTCAGGACAGGGGGCGCAAGTTGGCTACACCTTC. It is translated as CASSGQGAQVGYTF. The J gene is TRBJ1-2, the V gene TRBV18; 11 bases fit TRBD1. The junction had 6 bases not matched to a gene; V was cut back by 5 bases and J by 7 bases. The length of the CDR3 is 14 residues. Per the germline V gene, CDR1 is KGHSH and CDR2 is LQKENI.

This clone was seen only a few times. The rearrangement links TRBV2 to TRBJ2-7; perhaps TRBD2 as D (5 bases). The CDR3 is 13 residues long. Germline assignment: CDR1 SNHLY and CDR2 FYNNEI. Trimming removed 4 bases at V and 5 bases at J, with 12 bases between. The CDR3 region is CASSAWVGNEQYF. The CDR3 coding sequence is TGTGCCAGCAGTGCATGGGTCGGGAACGAGCAGTACTTC. Based on the CDR3 plus reference TRBV2 and TRBJ2-7, the full variable domain is EPEVTQTPSHQVTQMGQEVILRCVPISNHLYFYWYRQILGQKVEFLVSFYNNEISEKSEIFDDQFSVERPDGSNFTLKIRSTKLEDSAMYFCASSAWVGNEQYFGPGTRLTVT.

V and J are TRBV28 and TRBJ1-2; tentatively, D is TRBD1 (6 bases). The CDR3 is 14 residues long. Trimming cost V 3 bases and J 8 bases, with 16 bases left between them. The germline V gene encodes CDR1 MDHEN and CDR2 SYDVKM. CDR3 sequence: CASSLAPGTQGYTF. CDR3 bases: TGTGCCAGCAGTTTGGCCCCTGGGACACAGGGCTACACCTTC.

There are a few counts of this clone. The V gene is TRBV5-3, the J gene TRBJ1-1, with a possible D match to TRBD1 (6 bases). TRBV5-3 is an ORF, and what it does is uncertain. The CDR3 consists of 17 residues. V was clipped by 3 bases and J by 0 bases, with 18 bases between them. CDR3 residues: CARSSEGGRVLNTEAFF. DNA for the CDR3: TGTGCCAGAAGCTCGGAAGGGGGTAGGGTCCTGAACACTGAAGCTTTCTTT.

This clone was detected only a few times. The chain couples TRBV6-1 to TRBJ1-2; D is perhaps TRBD1 (5 bases). CDR1 is MNHNS and CDR2 is SASEGT in the germline V gene. The CDR3 contains 12 residues. Trimming left V 11 bases short and J 4 bases short, with 14 bases between. The CDR3 loop is CAHSRDGYGYTF. CDR3 in DNA: TGTGCCCACAGCAGGGATGGCTATGGCTACACCTTC.

This clone was observed a handful of times. The chain links TRBV19 to TRBJ1-5, with D unclear. Trimming stripped 5 bases from V and 1 base from J, with 15 bases between. CDR1 and CDR2 (germline): LNHDA, SQIVND (reference sequence). CDR3 length equals 16 residues. The CDR3 DNA is TGTGCCAGTAGTCGCCACGAGGGAGCGAGCAATCAGCCCCAGCATTTT. This sequence encodes CASSRHEGASNQPQHF.

This clone has a handful of counts. The CDR3 DNA reads TGTGCCAGTAGACCATCGGACAGGAGCTCTGGGGCCAACGTCCTGACTTTC. Protein sequence: CASRPSDRSSGANVLTF. The gene calls are TRBV19 and TRBJ2-6; TRBD1 agrees at 7 bases. The trim removed 6 bases at V and 0 bases at J, leaving 8 bases unmatched. This CDR3 is built from 17 residues. CDR1 is LNHDA, CDR2 SQIVND, per germline (reference sequence).

CDR3: CASSLAGSYEQYV. CDR3 coding DNA: TGTGCCAGCAGCTTGGCAGGTTCCTACGAGCAGTACGTC. This chain uses TRBV5-6 with TRBJ2-7; D gene unclear. The CDR3 contains 13 residues. Trimming took off 0 bases at V and 1 base at J, with 5 bases between the two ends. In germline, CDR1 is SGHDT, CDR2 YYEEEE.

This clone appeared a few times. This chain joins TRBV7-9 and TRBJ2-3; D is possibly TRBD2 (6 bases). Trimming shortened V by 3 bases and J by 4 bases, and 11 bases separated the two germline ends. This CDR3 is built from 14 residues. Germline-derived CDR1 and CDR2 are SEHNR and FQNEAQ (reference sequence). CDR3 amino acids: CASSLGGRADTQYF. CDR3 sequence (DNA): TGTGCCAGCAGCTTGGGGGGAAGGGCAGATACGCAGTATTTT.

This clone has ten or more counts. The CDR3 here is CASSLDRQGAQDGELFF. The CDR3 coding sequence is TGCGCCAGCAGCCTGGACAGACAGGGGGCGCAAGACGGGGAGCTGTTTTTT. The chain uses TRBV4-1 and TRBJ2-2; TRBD1 agrees at 10 bases. Germline assignment: CDR1 MGHRA and CDR2 YSYEKL. V trimming: 4 bases; J trimming: 7 bases; junction bases outside the gene matches: 12. The length of the CDR3 is 17 residues.

There are a few counts of this clone. The V and J genes are TRBV19 and TRBJ2-3; no clear D. Trimming took off 6 bases at V and 2 bases at J, with 9 bases between the two ends. CDR1 is LNHDA and CDR2 is SQIVND in the germline V gene (reference sequence). The CDR3 totals 13 residues. In nucleotides, the CDR3 is TGTGCCAGTAGCGAGATAGACACAGATACGCAGTATTTT. Amino acids: CASSEIDTDTQYF.

The V call is TRBV14, the J call TRBJ2-5; tentative D call: TRBD1 (6 bases). V was clipped by 1 base and J by 0 bases, with 12 bases between them. This CDR3 is 16 amino acids long. Germline assignment: CDR1 SGHDN and CDR2 FVKESK. The CDR3 DNA sequence: TGTGCCAGCAGCCAAGGGACAGCCCAAAACCAAGAGACCCAGTACTTC. Translated: CASSQGTAQNQETQYF.

This clone appeared a few times. The genes are TRBV29-1 and TRBJ2-2; D might be TRBD1 (6 bases). This CDR3 region has 12 residues. V was shortened by 4 bases and J by 9 bases, with 12 bases between the two germline ends. The germline V gene encodes CDR1 SQVTM and CDR2 ANQGSEA. The DNA of the CDR3 is TGCAGCGTTGGGGAAGGGGGAAGGGAGCTGTTTTTT. Protein sequence: CSVGEGGRELFF.